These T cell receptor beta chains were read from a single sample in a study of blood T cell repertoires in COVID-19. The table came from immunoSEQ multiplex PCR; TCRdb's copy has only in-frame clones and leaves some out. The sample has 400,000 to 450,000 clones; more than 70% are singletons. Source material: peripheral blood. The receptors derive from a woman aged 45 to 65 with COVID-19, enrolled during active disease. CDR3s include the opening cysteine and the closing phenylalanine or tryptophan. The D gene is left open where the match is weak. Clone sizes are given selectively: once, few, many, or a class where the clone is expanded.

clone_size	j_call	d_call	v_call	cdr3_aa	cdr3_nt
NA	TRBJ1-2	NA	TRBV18	CASSPTGDYGYTF	TGTGCCAGCTCACCGACCGGGGACTATGGCTACACCTTC
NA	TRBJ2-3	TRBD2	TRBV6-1	CASSEAGGLAGAVDTQYF	TGTGCCAGCAGTGAAGCAGGCGGACTAGCGGGGGCGGTTGATACGCAGTATTTT
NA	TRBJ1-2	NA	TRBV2	CASSDIAGYTF	TGTGCCAGCAGTGATATAGCTGGCTACACCTTC
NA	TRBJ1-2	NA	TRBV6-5	CASSPRLGYTF	TGTGCCAGCAGTCCCCGTCTTGGCTACACCTTC
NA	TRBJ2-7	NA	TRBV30	CAWSKGAEQYF	TGTGCCTGGAGCAAAGGGGCCGAGCAGTACTTC
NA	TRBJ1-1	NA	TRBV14	CATSHGRGGATEAFF	TGTGCCACCAGCCACGGACGGGGGGGGGCCACTGAAGCTTTCTTT
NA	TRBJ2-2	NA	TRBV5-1	CASSLDGSTNTGELFF	TGCGCCAGCAGCTTGGATGGCAGTACGAACACCGGGGAGCTGTTTTTT
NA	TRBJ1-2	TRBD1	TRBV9	CASSLGQGTGYTF	TGTGCCAGCAGCCTGGGACAGGGGACTGGCTACACCTTC
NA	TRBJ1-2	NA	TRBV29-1	CSVERRPYGYTF	TGCAGCGTTGAACGCAGGCCCTATGGCTACACCTTC
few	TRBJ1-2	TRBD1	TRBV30	CAWRPIAGTANYGYTF	TGTGCCTGGAGACCCATTGCCGGGACAGCTAATTATGGCTACACCTTC
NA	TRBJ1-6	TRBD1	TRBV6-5	CASRRDSYNSPLHF	TGTGCCAGCAGGCGGGACAGCTATAATTCACCCCTCCACTTT
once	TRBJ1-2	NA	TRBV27	CASSLSTGGNYGYTF	TGTGCCAGCAGTTTATCTACCGGCGGTAACTATGGCTACACCTTC
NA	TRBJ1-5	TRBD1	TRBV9	CASSGGTGGQPQHF	TGTGCCAGCAGCGGAGGGACAGGCGGACAGCCCCAGCATTTT
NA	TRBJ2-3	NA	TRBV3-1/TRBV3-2	CASRHQKDTQYF	TGTGCCAGCAGACATCAAAAAGATACGCAGTATTTT
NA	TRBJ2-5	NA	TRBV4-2	CASSQGWGQETQYF	TGTGCCAGCAGCCAAGGGTGGGGCCAGGAGACCCAGTACTTC
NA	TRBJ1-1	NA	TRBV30	CACGDTEAFF	TGTGCCTGCGGGGACACTGAAGCTTTCTTT
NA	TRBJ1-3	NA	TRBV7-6	CASSAALTSSGNTIYF	TGTGCCAGCAGCGCTGCCCTGACAAGCTCTGGAAACACCATATATTTT
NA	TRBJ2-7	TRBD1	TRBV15	CATSRGPGQGAYEQYF	TGTGCCACCAGCAGAGGACCGGGACAGGGGGCCTACGAGCAGTACTTC
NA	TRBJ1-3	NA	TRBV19	CASSIDRSNSGNTIYF	TGTGCCAGTAGTATAGACAGGTCAAACTCTGGAAACACCATATATTTT
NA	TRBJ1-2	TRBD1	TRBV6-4	CASSPGQGNYGYTF	TGTGCCAGCAGTCCGGGACAGGGGAACTATGGCTACACCTTC
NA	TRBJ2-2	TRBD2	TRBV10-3	CASHGTSTGELFF	TGTGCCAGCCACGGGACTAGCACCGGGGAGCTGTTTTTT
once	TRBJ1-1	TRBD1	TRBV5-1	CASSTGDMNTEAFF	TGCGCCAGCAGCACAGGGGACATGAACACTGAAGCTTTCTTT
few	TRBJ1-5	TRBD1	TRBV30	CAWGDRGNQPQHF	TGTGCCTGGGGCGACAGGGGCAATCAGCCCCAGCATTTT
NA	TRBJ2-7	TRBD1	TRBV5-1	CASSLGQGAIGYEQYF	TGCGCCAGCAGCTTGGGGCAGGGGGCCATCGGGTACGAGCAGTACTTC
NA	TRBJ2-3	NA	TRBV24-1	CATSDHASSASTDTQYF	TGTGCCACCAGTGACCACGCTTCCAGCGCCAGCACAGATACGCAGTATTTT
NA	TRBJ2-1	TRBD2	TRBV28	CASTVLAGTRGNEQFF	TGTGCCAGCACCGTACTAGCGGGGACCCGGGGCAATGAGCAGTTCTTC
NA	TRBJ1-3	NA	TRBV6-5	CASGWSSGSGNTIYF	TGTGCCAGCGGGTGGAGCAGTGGCTCTGGAAACACCATATATTTT
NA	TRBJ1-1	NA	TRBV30	CAWRVQAEAFF	TGTGCCTGGAGGGTGCAGGCTGAAGCTTTCTTT
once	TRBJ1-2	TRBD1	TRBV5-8	CASTNRDRAYRGYTF	TGTGCCAGCACAAACCGGGACAGGGCTTACCGGGGCTACACCTTC
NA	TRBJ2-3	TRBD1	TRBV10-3	CAINPGQGVDTQYF	TGTGCCATCAACCCGGGACAGGGCGTGGATACGCAGTATTTT
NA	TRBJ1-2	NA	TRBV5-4	CASSLDFSGGGYTF	TGTGCCAGCAGCTTGGATTTTTCGGGGGGTGGCTACACCTTC
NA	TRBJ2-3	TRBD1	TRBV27	CASSLTGQGTTDTQYF	TGTGCCAGCAGTTTGACCGGACAGGGAACCACAGATACGCAGTATTTT
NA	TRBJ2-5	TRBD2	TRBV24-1	CATSDRLADYQETQYF	TGTGCCACCAGTGACCGACTAGCGGACTACCAAGAGACCCAGTACTTC
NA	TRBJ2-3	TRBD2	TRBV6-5	CATSAGDTDTQYF	TGTGCCACCTCGGCGGGGGACACAGATACGCAGTATTTT